Listed below are T cell receptor beta chains from one sample, sequenced in a study of blood T cell repertoires in COVID-19. Here immunoSEQ multiplex PCR was the method, and the copy in TCRdb shows in-frame clones only, minus some. This sample has 200,000 to 250,000 clones; roughly 84% occur once, and the top ten carry roughly 13%. Source material: peripheral blood. The receptors derive from a human donor in a cohort sampled during active COVID-19. Each CDR3 is given with its conserved first and last residue. Fields, in order: J gene, V gene, D gene, clone size, CDR3 length, CDR3 DNA, CDR3 protein. The D gene is left open where the match is weak. Size tells how often a clone was seen (once, few, many) or the class of an expanded clone, and some rows leave it out.

j_gene: TRBJ1-1
v_gene: TRBV6-6
d_gene: TRBD1
abundance: NA
len: 12
CDR3nt: TGTGCCAGTGGACAGGGTTACACTGAAGCTTTCTTT
CDR3aa: CASGQGYTEAFF

j_gene: TRBJ2-7
v_gene: TRBV11-2
d_gene: NA
abundance: NA
len: 16
CDR3nt: TGTGCCAGCAGCTTAGGAGTCGGTGGCCAGGGTTACGAGCAGTACTTC
CDR3aa: CASSLGVGGQGYEQYF

j_gene: TRBJ2-1
v_gene: TRBV18
d_gene: NA
abundance: NA
len: 13
CDR3nt: TGTGCCAGCGCAACAAGGGCGGGTTCTGAGCAGTTCTTC
CDR3aa: CASATRAGSEQFF

j_gene: TRBJ1-1
v_gene: TRBV19
d_gene: NA
abundance: NA
len: 15
CDR3nt: TGTGCCAGTAGTCCCGGACAGCGGATGAACACTGAAGCTTTCTTT
CDR3aa: CASSPGQRMNTEAFF

j_gene: TRBJ1-4
v_gene: TRBV19
d_gene: NA
abundance: NA
len: 14
CDR3nt: TGTGCCAGTAGTGGGGCAGGTTGGAAGGAAAAACTGTTTTTT
CDR3aa: CASSGAGWKEKLFF

j_gene: TRBJ2-3
v_gene: TRBV19
d_gene: TRBD2
abundance: NA
len: 18
CDR3nt: TGTGCCAGTAGTGTCGTTGGCCTAGCGGGAGGGCCCACAGATACGCAGTATTTT
CDR3aa: CASSVVGLAGGPTDTQYF

j_gene: TRBJ2-1
v_gene: TRBV24-1
d_gene: TRBD2
abundance: NA
len: 15
CDR3nt: TGTGCCACCAGTGCCCGACTAGCGGTCTACAATGAGCAGTTCTTC
CDR3aa: CATSARLAVYNEQFF

j_gene: TRBJ2-1
v_gene: TRBV7-9
d_gene: TRBD2
abundance: NA
len: 13
CDR3nt: TGTGCCAGCAGCTCGGGACTAGGAGATGAGCAGTTCTTC
CDR3aa: CASSSGLGDEQFF

j_gene: TRBJ1-2
v_gene: TRBV29-1
d_gene: NA
abundance: NA
len: 13
CDR3nt: TGCAGCGTCAAAGAGACAAGAAACTATGGCTACACCTTC
CDR3aa: CSVKETRNYGYTF

j_gene: TRBJ2-3
v_gene: TRBV7-9
d_gene: NA
abundance: NA
len: 16
CDR3nt: TGTGCCAGCAGCTTAGGCACAGGGGGAGGGACAGATACGCAGTATTTT
CDR3aa: CASSLGTGGGTDTQYF

j_gene: TRBJ2-1
v_gene: TRBV27
d_gene: TRBD2
abundance: NA
len: 21
CDR3nt: TGTGCCAGCAGTTTATACAGGCTAGCGGGAGCTATAGGTACTAGCTACAATGAGCAGTTCTTC
CDR3aa: CASSLYRLAGAIGTSYNEQFF

j_gene: TRBJ2-5
v_gene: TRBV18
d_gene: TRBD2
abundance: NA
len: 15
CDR3nt: TGTGCCAGCTCACCAAGGACTAGCGGGATCGAGACCCAGTACTTC
CDR3aa: CASSPRTSGIETQYF

j_gene: TRBJ1-5
v_gene: TRBV19
d_gene: NA
abundance: NA
len: 15
CDR3nt: TGTGCCAGTAGTATAGGAGGTCCCCGCGGTCAGCCCCAGCATTTT
CDR3aa: CASSIGGPRGQPQHF

j_gene: TRBJ2-3
v_gene: TRBV19
d_gene: NA
abundance: NA
len: 13
CDR3nt: TGTGCCAGTAGTCCTAGCGTTCGGGATACGCAGTATTTT
CDR3aa: CASSPSVRDTQYF

j_gene: TRBJ1-2
v_gene: TRBV25-1
d_gene: NA
abundance: NA
len: 15
CDR3nt: TGTGCCAGCAGTGAATCCGGGGGGAGGCTGCGAGGCTACACCTTC
CDR3aa: CASSESGGRLRGYTF

j_gene: TRBJ2-1
v_gene: TRBV19
d_gene: TRBD1
abundance: NA
len: 15
CDR3nt: TGTGCCAGTAGTACCCAGGGGGCTTTTTACAATGAGCAGTTCTTC
CDR3aa: CASSTQGAFYNEQFF

j_gene: TRBJ2-7
v_gene: TRBV11-2
d_gene: NA
abundance: NA
len: 15
CDR3nt: TGTGCCAGCAGCTTAAAAGGAGCCGATTCCTACGAGCAGTACTTC
CDR3aa: CASSLKGADSYEQYF

j_gene: TRBJ2-1
v_gene: TRBV19
d_gene: TRBD1
abundance: NA
len: 14
CDR3nt: TGTGCCAGTTCCTCCGGGACAGGGGGCGATGAGCAGTTCTTC
CDR3aa: CASSSGTGGDEQFF

j_gene: TRBJ2-1
v_gene: TRBV19
d_gene: TRBD1
abundance: NA
len: 15
CDR3nt: TGTGCCAGTAGCCACAGGGGGCTCTCCTACAATGAGCAGTTCTTC
CDR3aa: CASSHRGLSYNEQFF

j_gene: TRBJ2-3
v_gene: TRBV4-1
d_gene: NA
abundance: NA
len: 15
CDR3nt: TGCGCCAGCAGCCAGCCCGGACAGCGCCCGAAGGGGCAGTATTTT
CDR3aa: CASSQPGQRPKGQYF

j_gene: TRBJ2-1
v_gene: TRBV13
d_gene: TRBD2
abundance: NA
len: 15
CDR3nt: TGTGCCAGCAGCCCTACTAGCGGGAGGGGGAATGAGCAGTTCTTC
CDR3aa: CASSPTSGRGNEQFF

j_gene: TRBJ2-7
v_gene: TRBV12-3/TRBV12-4
d_gene: NA
abundance: NA
len: 13
CDR3nt: TGTGCCAGCAGCACCCGGGTCCGGAACGAGCAGTACTTC
CDR3aa: CASSTRVRNEQYF

j_gene: TRBJ1-5
v_gene: TRBV6-2/TRBV6-3
d_gene: NA
abundance: NA
len: 15
CDR3nt: TGTGCCAGCACCCCTAGGGGTCTGGGCAATCAGCCCCAGCATTTT
CDR3aa: CASTPRGLGNQPQHF

j_gene: TRBJ2-5
v_gene: TRBV7-2
d_gene: NA
abundance: NA
len: 17
CDR3nt: TGTGCCAGCCCGTCTGAATTTACCACCAGGGCGCGCAAGACCCAGTACTTC
CDR3aa: CASPSEFTTRARKTQYF

j_gene: TRBJ2-3
v_gene: TRBV19
d_gene: NA
abundance: NA
len: 13
CDR3nt: TGTGCCAGTAGACCGACAGGAACAGATACGCAGTATTTT
CDR3aa: CASRPTGTDTQYF

j_gene: TRBJ2-1
v_gene: TRBV7-2
d_gene: NA
abundance: NA
len: 15
CDR3nt: TGTGCCAGCAGCCCCCCCGGAGGCGCCTACAATGAGCAGTTCTTC
CDR3aa: CASSPPGGAYNEQFF

j_gene: TRBJ2-7
v_gene: TRBV28
d_gene: TRBD2
abundance: once
len: 15
CDR3nt: TGTGCCAGCAGTTTATCGGTAGCGGGAGGGAGGGAGCAGTACTTC
CDR3aa: CASSLSVAGGREQYF

j_gene: TRBJ2-4
v_gene: TRBV30
d_gene: TRBD2
abundance: NA
len: 16
CDR3nt: TGTGCCTTTTCTTCCCACCTAACTAGCGGAGGGAACATTCAGTACTTC
CDR3aa: CAFSSHLTSGGNIQYF

j_gene: TRBJ1-5
v_gene: TRBV7-2
d_gene: TRBD1
abundance: few
len: 13
CDR3nt: TGTGCCAGCAGCTTGACAGGGGATCAGCCCCAGCATTTT
CDR3aa: CASSLTGDQPQHF